One T cell receptor (beta chain) is described in this entry. The antigen is undetermined. This entry is derived from a study of T cells in Graves' hyperthyroidism and ophthalmopathy. Germline trimming cut 5 bases from V and 0 bases from J; bases unmatched to any gene: 20. CDR1 and CDR2 from the germline V gene are DFQATT and SNEGSKA (reference sequence). The CDR3 runs to 21 residues. Notes on the study in general: Ophthalmopathy was separated from stable hyperthyroidism by a 13 V-J model.

Exclusions: uncontrolled infection, other autoimmune disease, pregnancy, lactation. RNA transcripts yielded amplified TCR beta CDR3 regions. HTBI primers were used for first-round RT-PCR of the TCR CDR3. TCRdb independently ran MiXCR on the multiplex PCR reads; one entry per CDR3 protein. The repertoire consists of hundreds of thousands of distinct CDR3 sequences, with 15% to 20% occurring once and the leading ten covering under 35%. The sequence was collected from a woman in her late teens or twenties with Graves' ophthalmopathy. The V and J genes are TRBV20-1 and TRBJ2-4, with 12 bases fitting TRBD2. The sequencing sample was made of blood. CDR3 coding DNA: TGCAGTGCTCGACCCCCCGGGCCCCTAGCGGGGGGGCCGATAGCCAAAAACATTCAGTACTTC. Its protein is CSARPPGPLAGGPIAKNIQYF.